This T cell receptor (beta chain) derives from a study of cytomegalovirus exposure and HLA in healthy donors. For the study at large: Within an early data release were tens of millions of unique TCRs drawn from HLA-typed donors.

13 Jbeta primers and 60 Vbeta primers were used for the PCR. The method was immunoSEQ multiplex PCR; TCRdb's version includes in-frame clones alone and lacks a portion of them. The table shows some 130,000 clones, with approximately 78% occurring only once. The V gene's germline CDR1 is MDHEN and CDR2 SYDVKM. Trimming took off 5 bases at V and 7 bases at J, with 18 bases between the two ends. The CDR3 consists of 14 residues. At sampling all donors were nominally healthy, likely with unrecorded immune exposures. This TCR derives from a female donor in good health and CMV-seronegative. This chain links TRBV28 with TRBJ2-7; TRBD2 is a possible D gene (5 bases). The sample comprised PBMCs. The CDR3: CASSPFPGTGEQYF. As DNA, the CDR3 is TGTGCCAGCAGTCCCTTTCCAGGAACGGGGGAGCAGTACTTC.